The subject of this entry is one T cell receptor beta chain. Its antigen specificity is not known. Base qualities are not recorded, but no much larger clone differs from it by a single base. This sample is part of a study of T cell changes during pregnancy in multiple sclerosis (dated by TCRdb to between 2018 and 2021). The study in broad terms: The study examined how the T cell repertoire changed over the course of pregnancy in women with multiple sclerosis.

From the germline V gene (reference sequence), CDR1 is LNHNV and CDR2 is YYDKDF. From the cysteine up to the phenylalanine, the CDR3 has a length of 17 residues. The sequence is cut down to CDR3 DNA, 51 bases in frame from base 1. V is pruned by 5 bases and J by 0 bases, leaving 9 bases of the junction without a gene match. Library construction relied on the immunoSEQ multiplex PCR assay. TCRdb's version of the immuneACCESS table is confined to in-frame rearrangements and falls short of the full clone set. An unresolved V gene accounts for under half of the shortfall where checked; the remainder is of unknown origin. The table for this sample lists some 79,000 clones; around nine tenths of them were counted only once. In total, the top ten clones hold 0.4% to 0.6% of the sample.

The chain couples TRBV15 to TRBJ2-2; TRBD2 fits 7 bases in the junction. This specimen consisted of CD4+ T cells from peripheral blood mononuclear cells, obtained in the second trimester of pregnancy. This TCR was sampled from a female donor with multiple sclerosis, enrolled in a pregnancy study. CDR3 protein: CATSPWDYPTNTGELFF. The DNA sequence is TGTGCCACCAGCCCATGGGACTACCCGACGAACACCGGGGAGCTGTTTTTT.